Each of the 2 T cell receptor beta chains below was sequenced from the same sample in a study of blood T cell repertoires in COVID-19. Profiled with immunoSEQ multiplex PCR; TCRdb holds only in-frame clones, not every one. The table has 160,000 or so clones, about 81% seen once. Sequenced sample: peripheral blood. The source is a human donor in a cohort sampled during active COVID-19.

The J gene is TRBJ2-1, the V gene TRBV28; perhaps TRBD1 as D (5 bases). The length of the CDR3 is 16 residues. In germline, CDR1 is MDHEN, CDR2 SYDVKM. V lost 3 bases and J 0 bases, leaving 12 bases between the germline ends. The CDR3 protein is CASSFPRTISYNEQFF. DNA for the CDR3: TGTGCCAGCAGTTTCCCGAGGACAATCTCCTACAATGAGCAGTTCTTC.

This sequence joins TRBV28 and TRBJ1-1; TRBD1 matches at 8 bases. Germline V CDR1 and CDR2: MDHEN, SYDVKM. The V gene end was trimmed by 4 bases and the J gene end by 7 bases; junction bases not matched to a gene: 11. The CDR3 is made up of 15 amino acids. CDR3 coding DNA: TGTGCCAGCAGTTCCATCCTGACAGGGGAGGATGAAGCTTTCTTT. Its protein product is CASSSILTGEDEAFF.